Detailed here is one T cell receptor (beta chain). The record originates from a study of CD8 T cells in Susac syndrome. Sequencing of TCR beta was carried out in blood CD8+ and CD4+ T cells. Healthy donors were controls matched for age and sex. Negative isolation was used for CD8+ and CD4+ T cells, and FACS enrichment was applied to TEMRA cells. The ends were cut back, 4 bases at V and 6 bases at J, with 10 bases in the middle. The CDR3 is 13 residues long. CDR1 is SGHTA, CDR2 FQGTGA, per germline. Random hexamers were used to reverse transcribe the RNA input (roughly 0.5 to 1 ug). It was immunoSEQ multiplex PCR that amplified TCR beta CDR3 across 54 Vbeta and 13 Jbeta. TCRdb ran MiXCR on the immunoSEQ multiplex PCR reads and lists one entry per CDR3 protein. Of around 200,000 distinct CDR3 sequences listed, roughly 95% are singletons.

This chain connects TRBV7-3 to TRBJ2-1, with D maybe TRBD2 (6 bases). Sequencing used CD4+ T cells from PBMCs. This TCR derives from a human donor in good health. Here the CDR3 DNA reads TGTGCCAGCAGCTCCGTAGCGGCCAATGAGCAGTTCTTC. It encodes CASSSVAANEQFF.